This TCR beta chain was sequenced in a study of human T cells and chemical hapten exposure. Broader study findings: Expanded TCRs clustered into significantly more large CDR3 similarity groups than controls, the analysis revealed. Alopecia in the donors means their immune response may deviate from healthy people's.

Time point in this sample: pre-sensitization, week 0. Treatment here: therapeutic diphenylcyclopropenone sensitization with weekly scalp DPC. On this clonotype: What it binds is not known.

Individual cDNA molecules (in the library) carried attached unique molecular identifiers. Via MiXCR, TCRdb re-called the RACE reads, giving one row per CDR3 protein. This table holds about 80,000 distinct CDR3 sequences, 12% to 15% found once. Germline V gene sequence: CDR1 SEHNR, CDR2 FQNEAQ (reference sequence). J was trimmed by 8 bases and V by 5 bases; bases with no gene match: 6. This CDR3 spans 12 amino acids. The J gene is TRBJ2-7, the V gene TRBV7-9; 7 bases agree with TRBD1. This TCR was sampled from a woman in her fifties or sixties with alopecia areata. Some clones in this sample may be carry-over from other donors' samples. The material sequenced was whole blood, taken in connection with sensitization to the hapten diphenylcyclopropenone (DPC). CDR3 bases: TGTGCCAGCAGCCGGGACAGCCTCAAGCAGTACTTC. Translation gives CASSRDSLKQYF.